A selection of T cell receptor beta chains follows, all from one sample in a study of CD8 T cells in Susac syndrome. TCRdb analysed the immunoSEQ multiplex PCR reads with MiXCR anew, one entry per CDR3 protein. The sample records approximately 300,000 distinct CDR3 sequences, 89% being singletons. The sample taken for sequencing was CD8+ T cells from PBMCs. Every receptor here comes from a human donor with multiple sclerosis. Each CDR3 is given without its conserved first and last residue. Fields, in order: J gene, V gene, D gene, CDR3 protein. A D gene is named only where the DNA matches it firmly.

J gene: TRBJ2-7
V gene: TRBV7-2
D gene: TRBD2
CDR3 protein: ASSLAASGGAYEQY

J gene: TRBJ2-2
V gene: TRBV27
D gene: NA
CDR3 protein: ASSSTNTGELF

J gene: TRBJ2-1
V gene: TRBV27
D gene: NA
CDR3 protein: ASSFADYNEQF

J gene: TRBJ1-4
V gene: TRBV27
D gene: NA
CDR3 protein: ASSLYAGQMEKLF

J gene: TRBJ1-4
V gene: TRBV4-1
D gene: NA
CDR3 protein: ASSPRQALGEKLF

J gene: TRBJ2-1
V gene: TRBV3-1
D gene: TRBD2
CDR3 protein: ATSPLGGESNEQF

J gene: TRBJ1-6
V gene: TRBV30
D gene: TRBD1
CDR3 protein: AWSPPGQGVSPLH

J gene: TRBJ1-1
V gene: TRBV6-1
D gene: NA
CDR3 protein: ASSETDTRSTEAF

J gene: TRBJ2-7
V gene: TRBV20-1
D gene: NA
CDR3 protein: SAPDPESLYEQY

J gene: TRBJ2-1
V gene: TRBV7-6
D gene: TRBD2
CDR3 protein: ASFSGNNPNNEQF

J gene: TRBJ2-7
V gene: TRBV30
D gene: TRBD2
CDR3 protein: AWTYGGAHEQY

J gene: TRBJ2-7
V gene: TRBV20-1
D gene: NA
CDR3 protein: SARDPGEPYEQY

J gene: TRBJ2-1
V gene: TRBV6-2/TRBV6-3
D gene: NA
CDR3 protein: ASSYPTPFRF

J gene: TRBJ1-2
V gene: TRBV29-1
D gene: TRBD1
CDR3 protein: SVEGDRDYGYT

J gene: TRBJ1-4
V gene: TRBV19
D gene: TRBD1
CDR3 protein: ETRQGSTNEKLF

J gene: TRBJ2-1
V gene: TRBV6-1
D gene: TRBD2
CDR3 protein: ASSEARGGAYNEQF

J gene: TRBJ1-2
V gene: TRBV20-1
D gene: NA
CDR3 protein: SARPPAGLINYGYT

J gene: TRBJ2-7
V gene: TRBV27
D gene: TRBD1
CDR3 protein: ASSPGQGNEQY

J gene: TRBJ1-5
V gene: TRBV19
D gene: NA
CDR3 protein: ASSPERGYQPQH

J gene: TRBJ2-1
V gene: TRBV6-1
D gene: NA
CDR3 protein: ASSAGEDGGNEQF

J gene: TRBJ2-1
V gene: TRBV20-1
D gene: NA
CDR3 protein: SARGPYNEQF

J gene: TRBJ1-5
V gene: TRBV12-3/TRBV12-4
D gene: NA
CDR3 protein: ASSLYGGLLEPQH